The clone carrying this T cell receptor beta chain came up many times. These data come from a study of T cells in Graves' hyperthyroidism and ophthalmopathy. Per germline, CDR1 MDHEN and CDR2 SYDVKM. V was cut by 3 bases and J by 5 bases, with 16 bases left in between. This CDR3 has 15 residues. Stability of Graves' hyperthyroidism was defined as absent ophthalmopathy progression within 18 months. Researchers amplified the TCR beta CDR3 regions from RNA transcripts. The study used the HTBI primer set for a first-round RT-PCR of the TCR CDR3. One entry per CDR3 protein results from TCRdb running MiXCR on the multiplex PCR reads. The data show a few hundred thousand distinct CDR3 sequences, around a sixth seen once.

The sequenced sample consisted of blood. This TCR was sampled from a young woman with Graves' hyperthyroidism. This chain connects TRBV28 to TRBJ2-5; no clear D gene. DNA for the CDR3: TGTGCCAGCAGTTTCGCGCAGGCCGAGGTGGAGACCCAGTACTTC. This sequence encodes CASSFAQAEVETQYF. The entire variable domain, with the rest obtained from reference TRBV28 and TRBJ2-5, is as follows: DVKVTQSSRYLVKRTGEKVFLECVQDMDHENMFWYRQDPGLGLRLIYFSYDVKMKEKGDIPEGYSVSREKKERFSLILESASTNQTSMYLCASSFAQAEVETQYFGPGTRLLVL.